These 12 T cell receptor beta chains share one sample of origin, sequenced in a study of CXCR3-negative and CXCR3-positive naive CD8 T cells (dated by TCRdb to about 2019). Their antigens are not known. Beyond this particular receptor, the publication reports: Compared with CXCR3-negative naive cells, CXCR3-positive naive cells had TRB CDR3s with higher hydrophobicity (lower Kidera factor 4), lower energy, and higher strength and volume indices.

The sequencer listed for this sample is NextSeq 550. The Human TCR Profiling Kit (MiLaboratory) was used to make UMI-labeled 5' RACE TRB cDNA libraries. TCRdb reprocessed the public reads and reports one entry per CDR3 protein sequence, without DNA. The table for this sample lists approximately 65,000 distinct CDR3 sequences. The ten largest clones take up roughly 0.74% of the sample. The sample taken for sequencing was naive CXCR3+ CD8+ T cells from blood. Per the publication, the cell subset or site label means: CD45RO-CCR7+CD27+CD95- naive CD8+ T cells expressing CXCR3 (TNR3+). All receptors derive from a human donor in good health. Some clones in this sample may be carry-over from other donors' samples.

V is TRBV6-2 or TRBV6-3 and J is TRBJ1-1; TCRdb reports TRBD1, a call that lacks DNA to check it against. CDR1 MNHEY and CDR2 SVGEGT come from the germline V gene. This CDR3 has 14 residues. Here the CDR3 reads CASSRQGLITEAFF.

The chain has TRBV23-1 and TRBJ2-1; the D gene TCRdb calls, TRBD2, cannot be checked with no DNA. TRBV23-1 counts as an open reading frame of uncertain function. The CDR3 length is 18 residues. CDR3: CASSQSLNSAAGVEEQFF.

This chain connects TRBV5-6 to TRBJ2-5; no DNA is available, so the TRBD1 call from TCRdb remains unchecked. Per germline, CDR1 SGHDT and CDR2 YYEEEE. CDR3 length: 15 residues. CDR3 loop: CASSLGTGGFETQYF.

The J gene is TRBJ1-1, the V gene TRBV7-6. CDR1 SGHVS and CDR2 FNYEAQ come from the germline V gene. The CDR3 has 15 amino acids. CDR3 in amino acids: CASSPALVMNTEAFF.

The CDR3 spells CASSSGPGGYKQYF. V gene TRBV6-6 combines with J gene TRBJ2-7; TCRdb proposes TRBD1, but this gene call is untestable without DNA. The CDR3 is 14 residues long. Germline CDR1 MNHNY, CDR2 SVGAGI (reference sequence).

J is TRBJ2-3 and V is TRBV27; with no DNA, the TCRdb D assignment of TRBD1 cannot be verified. The CDR3 is 15 amino acids. Germline assignment: CDR1 MNHEY and CDR2 SMNVEV (reference sequence). CDR3 region: CASSFGAGGTDTQYF.

CDR3 sequence: CASSLSEGESTEAFF. The gene calls are TRBV13 and TRBJ1-1; TCRdb names TRBD1, which stays unverified in the absence of DNA. The CDR3 runs 15 residues. The germline CDR1 and CDR2 sequences are PRHDT and FYEKMQ (reference sequence).

V gene TRBV7-9 combines with J gene TRBJ2-7; TCRdb gives TRBD1 as the D gene, but with no DNA this cannot be confirmed. This CDR3 has 15 residues. Per germline, CDR1 SEHNR and CDR2 FQNEAQ (reference sequence). This CDR3 is CASSSGARDFYEQYF.

The gene calls are TRBV27 and TRBJ2-1; as DNA is missing, the TRBD1 call by TCRdb cannot be tested. CDR1 MNHEY and CDR2 SMNVEV come from the germline V gene (reference sequence). The CDR3 covers 15 residues. This chain's CDR3 is CASSLQGGPYNEQFF.

This chain connects TRBV14 to TRBJ2-1; no DNA is available, so the TRBD2 call from TCRdb remains unchecked. In germline, CDR1 is SGHDN, CDR2 FVKESK. This CDR3 is 18 amino acids long. This CDR3 is CASSLTGTSGRSYNEQFF. The full variable domain, completed using reference TRBV14 and TRBJ2-1, is EAGVTQFPSHSVIEKGQTVTLRCDPISGHDNLYWYRRVMGKEIKFLLHFVKESKQDESGMPNNRFLAERTGGTYSTLKVQPAELEDSGVYFCASSLTGTSGRSYNEQFFGPGTRLTVL.

CDR3 amino acids: CASSLWAEAFF. The chain carries TRBV11-2 and TRBJ1-1. Germline CDR1 and CDR2: SGHAT and FQNNGV. CDR3 length: 11 residues.

V usage is TRBV7-6 and J usage is TRBJ2-1. The CDR3 spans 13 residues. Germline V gives CDR1 SGHVS, CDR2 FNYEAQ. CDR3 sequence reads: CASSIGQTGEQFF.